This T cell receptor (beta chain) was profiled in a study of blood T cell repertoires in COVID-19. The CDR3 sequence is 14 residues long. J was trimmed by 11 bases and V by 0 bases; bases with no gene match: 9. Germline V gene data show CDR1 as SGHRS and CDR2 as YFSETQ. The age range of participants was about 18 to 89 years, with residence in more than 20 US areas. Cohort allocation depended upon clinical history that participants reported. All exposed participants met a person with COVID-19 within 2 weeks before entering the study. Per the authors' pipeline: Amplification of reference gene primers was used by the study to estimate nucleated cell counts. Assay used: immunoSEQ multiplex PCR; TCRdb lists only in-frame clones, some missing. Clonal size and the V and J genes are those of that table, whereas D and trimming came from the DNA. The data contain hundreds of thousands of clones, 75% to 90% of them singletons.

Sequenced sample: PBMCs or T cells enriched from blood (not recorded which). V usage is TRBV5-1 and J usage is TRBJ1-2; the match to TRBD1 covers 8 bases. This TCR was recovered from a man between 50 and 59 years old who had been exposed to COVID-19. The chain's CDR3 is CASSLEAVDRGYTF. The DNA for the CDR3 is TGCGCCAGCAGCTTGGAGGCCGTAGACAGGGGATACACCTTC.